The rows below give T cell receptor beta chains drawn from one sample of a study of CD8 T cells in Susac syndrome. TCRdb re-called the immunoSEQ multiplex PCR reads through MiXCR, storing one row per CDR3 protein. The data show approximately 190,000 distinct CDR3 sequences, approximately 93% seen once. Material: CD4+ T cells from PBMCs. These receptors were taken from a human donor in good health. CDR3s include the opening cysteine and the closing phenylalanine or tryptophan. A D gene is named only where the DNA matches it firmly.

len	v_gene	d_gene	j_gene	CDR3aa	CDR3nt
16	TRBV7-2	-	TRBJ1-3	CASSASPQGSGNTIYF	TGTGCCAGCAGCGCCTCCCCTCAGGGTTCCGGAAACACCATATATTTT
16	TRBV7-2	TRBD2	TRBJ2-2	CASSASGGRDTGELFF	TGTGCCAGCAGCGCCAGCGGGGGAAGGGACACCGGGGAGCTGTTTTTT
16	TRBV3-1	TRBD1	TRBJ2-2	CASSLMGQSNTGELFF	TGTGCCAGCAGCCTTATGGGACAGTCGAACACCGGGGAGCTGTTTTTT
12	TRBV5-1	-	TRBJ2-5	CASSLRFETQYF	TGCGCCAGCAGCTTGAGGTTCGAGACCCAGTACTTC
16	TRBV7-7	TRBD1	TRBJ2-3	CAGSPRGQGFPDTQYF	TGTGCTGGCAGCCCCCGCGGACAGGGATTCCCAGATACGCAGTATTTT
14	TRBV7-9	-	TRBJ1-1	CASSLEGVDTEAFF	TGTGCCAGCAGCCTTGAGGGGGTCGACACTGAAGCTTTCTTT
14	TRBV6-1	-	TRBJ1-5	CATKPGYSNQPQHF	TGTGCCACCAAGCCGGGGTATAGCAATCAGCCCCAGCATTTT
13	TRBV9	-	TRBJ2-1	CASTPTGNNEQFF	TGTGCCAGCACCCCGACAGGTAACAATGAGCAGTTCTTC
16	TRBV7-9	TRBD1	TRBJ2-2	CASSKTGAYSTGELFF	TGTGCCAGCAGCAAGACAGGGGCTTACAGCACCGGGGAGCTGTTTTTT
16	TRBV20-1	-	TRBJ1-5	CSVGGRIGVGNQPQHF	TGCAGTGTTGGGGGTAGGATTGGGGTCGGCAATCAGCCCCAGCATTTT
15	TRBV5-1	TRBD2	TRBJ2-5	CASSTGLAGRETQYF	TGCGCCAGCAGCACGGGACTAGCGGGGCGGGAGACCCAGTACTTC
12	TRBV20-1	TRBD1	TRBJ2-7	CSASGQGREQYF	TGCAGTGCTTCGGGACAGGGACGCGAGCAGTACTTC
11	TRBV20-1	-	TRBJ2-7	CSATHQDEQYF	TGCAGTGCTACCCATCAGGACGAGCAGTACTTC
13	TRBV10-3	-	TRBJ2-1	CAIRPPSYNEQFF	TGTGCCATCCGGCCCCCCTCCTACAATGAGCAGTTCTTC
14	TRBV7-2	TRBD1	TRBJ1-5	CASSYRQGEQPQHF	TGTGCCAGCAGCTACCGACAGGGCGAGCAGCCCCAGCATTTT
15	TRBV12-3/TRBV12-4	-	TRBJ1-5	CASSPDNRFNQPQHF	TGTGCCAGCAGTCCCGACAACAGATTTAATCAGCCCCAGCATTTT
16	TRBV7-3	-	TRBJ2-5	CASSLVSGRPPETQYF	TGTGCCAGCAGCTTGGTCAGCGGGCGACCCCCAGAGACCCAGTACTTC
14	TRBV28	-	TRBJ2-7	CASSLLGQSYEQYF	TGTGCCAGCTCCCTTCTCGGACAGTCCTACGAGCAGTACTTC
17	TRBV28	TRBD1	TRBJ2-1	CASSSIVGDRGQNEQFF	TGTGCCAGCAGTTCGATAGTGGGGGACAGGGGGCAAAATGAGCAGTTCTTC
15	TRBV7-8	-	TRBJ2-5	CASSPLKVQQETQYF	TGTGCCAGCAGCCCCCTAAAAGTTCAGCAAGAGACCCAGTACTTC
12	TRBV29-1	TRBD1	TRBJ2-1	CSVPGQGNEQFF	TGCAGCGTCCCGGGACAGGGAAATGAGCAGTTCTTC
15	TRBV9	-	TRBJ1-1	CASSVAGGKGTEAFF	TGTGCCAGCAGCGTCGCAGGCGGGAAAGGCACTGAAGCTTTCTTT
16	TRBV6-1	-	TRBJ1-2	CASSPSQGPAGYGYTF	TGTGCCAGCAGCCCAAGTCAGGGCCCCGCTGGCTATGGCTACACCTTC
17	TRBV5-4	TRBD2	TRBJ2-1	CASSFRLAGNSYNEQFF	TGTGCCAGCAGCTTCCGACTAGCGGGCAACTCCTACAATGAGCAGTTCTTC
15	TRBV6-1	TRBD1	TRBJ2-4	CASSEYGYRGDIQYF	TGTGCCAGCAGTGAATATGGGTACAGGGGGGACATTCAGTACTTC
13	TRBV6-2/TRBV6-3	TRBD1	TRBJ1-2	CASRADRASDYTF	TGTGCCAGCAGAGCGGACAGGGCCTCCGACTACACCTTC
14	TRBV11-2	-	TRBJ2-5	CASSLGVWGETQYF	TGTGCCAGCAGCTTAGGAGTGTGGGGGGAGACCCAGTACTTC
13	TRBV6-5	-	TRBJ1-6	CASSSQRNSPLHF	TGTGCCAGCAGTTCCCAGAGAAATTCACCCCTCCACTTT
17	TRBV4-1	-	TRBJ1-6	CASSQEGRGMGNSPLHF	TGCGCCAGCAGCCAAGAGGGCCGAGGGATGGGAAATTCACCCCTCCACTTT
14	TRBV15	-	TRBJ2-5	CATSRGQFQETQYF	TGTGCCACCAGCAGAGGACAGTTCCAAGAGACCCAGTACTTC
15	TRBV5-1	TRBD1	TRBJ2-7	CASSPDRRESYEQYF	TGCGCCAGCAGCCCGGACAGGAGAGAATCCTACGAGCAGTACTTC
16	TRBV7-9	TRBD1	TRBJ2-2	CASSLPGGSNTGELFF	TGTGCCAGCAGCTTACCAGGGGGTAGTAACACCGGGGAGCTGTTTTTT
18	TRBV4-2	TRBD2	TRBJ2-5	CASSQVGLAGGPRETQYF	TGTGCCAGCAGCCAAGTGGGGCTAGCGGGGGGGCCGAGAGAGACCCAGTACTTC
14	TRBV2	-	TRBJ1-2	CASIKGTSNYGYTF	TGTGCCAGCATTAAAGGAACAAGCAACTATGGCTACACCTTC
12	TRBV14	-	TRBJ1-6	CASSRQSSPLHF	TGTGCCAGCAGCCGACAGTCTTCACCCCTCCACTTT
15	TRBV5-1	TRBD2	TRBJ2-7	CASSFPAGGPVEQYF	TGCGCCAGCAGCTTCCCCGCGGGGGGGCCGGTCGAGCAGTACTTC
17	TRBV7-8	TRBD2	TRBJ2-7	CASSFWLAGGITYEQYF	TGTGCCAGCAGCTTTTGGCTAGCGGGGGGCATTACGTACGAGCAGTACTTC
13	TRBV3-1	-	TRBJ2-7	CATKGDFAYEQYF	TGTGCCACCAAGGGGGACTTCGCCTACGAGCAGTACTTC
14	TRBV9	-	TRBJ1-4	CASSGRSGNEKLFF	TGTGCCAGCAGCGGACGTAGTGGGAATGAAAAACTGTTTTTT
11	TRBV24-1	-	TRBJ2-1	CATVAQSEQFF	TGTGCCACCGTGGCCCAGTCAGAGCAGTTCTTC
12	TRBV12-3/TRBV12-4	-	TRBJ2-3	CASSLALDTQYF	TGTGCCAGCAGTTTAGCGCTAGATACGCAGTATTTT
13	TRBV12-3/TRBV12-4	TRBD1	TRBJ1-2	CASIQDRNYGYTF	TGTGCCAGCATCCAGGACAGGAACTATGGCTACACCTTC
13	TRBV28	-	TRBJ1-2	CASIDARSYGYTF	TGTGCCAGCATCGACGCCAGGAGCTATGGCTACACCTTC